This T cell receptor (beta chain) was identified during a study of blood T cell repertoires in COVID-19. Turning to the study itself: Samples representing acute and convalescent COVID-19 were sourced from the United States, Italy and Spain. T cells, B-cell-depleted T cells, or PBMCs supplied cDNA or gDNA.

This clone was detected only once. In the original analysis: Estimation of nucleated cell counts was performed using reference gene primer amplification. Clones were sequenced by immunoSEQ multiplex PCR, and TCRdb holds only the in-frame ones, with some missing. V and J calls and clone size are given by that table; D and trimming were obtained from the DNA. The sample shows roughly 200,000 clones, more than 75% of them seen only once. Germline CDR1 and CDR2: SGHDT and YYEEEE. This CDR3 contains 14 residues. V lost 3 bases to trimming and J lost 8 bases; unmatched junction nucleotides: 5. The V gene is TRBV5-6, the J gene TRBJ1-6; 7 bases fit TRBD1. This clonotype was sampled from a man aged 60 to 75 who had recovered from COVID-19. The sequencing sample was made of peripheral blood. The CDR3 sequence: CASSSTGNHSPLHF. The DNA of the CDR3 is TGTGCCAGCAGCTCGACAGGGAATCATTCACCCCTCCACTTT. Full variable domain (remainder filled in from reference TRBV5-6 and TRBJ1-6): DAGVTQSPTHLIKTRGQQVTLRCSPKSGHDTVSWYQQALGQGPQFIFQYYEEEERQRGNFPDRFSGHQFPNYSSELNVNALLLGDSALYLCASSSTGNHSPLHFGNGTRLTVT.